Below, 16 T cell receptor beta chains from the same sample are listed, as sequenced in a study of T-cell reconstitution after alpha-beta-depleted transplantation in children. Unique molecular identifiers were incorporated when the TCRbeta library was constructed. In TCRdb, the PCR reads were re-called with MiXCR into one record per CDR3 protein. The repertoire holds about 200,000 distinct CDR3 sequences, with 5% to 7.5% as singletons. The starting material was PBMCs, obtained before TCRalphabeta/CD19-depleted stem cell transplant. These receptors were taken from a girl under three years old with combined immunodeficiency, due to receive a stem cell transplant.

The rearrangement joins TRBV27 to TRBJ2-7, with TRBD1 matching 8 bases. This CDR3 is built from 15 residues. J lost 2 bases, V lost 5 bases, and 8 bases had no gene match. Germline CDR1 reads MNHEY; CDR2 reads SMNVEV (reference sequence). CDR3 region: CASSPRTGSTYEQYF. DNA for the CDR3: TGTGCCAGCAGTCCCCGGACAGGGAGCACCTACGAGCAGTACTTC.

This clonotype was recorded at least ten times. The chain recombines TRBV4-3 with TRBJ2-1; D perhaps matches TRBD2 (5 bases). This CDR3 spans 14 amino acids. Germline V gene lookup returns CDR1 LGHNA and CDR2 YSLEER. Trimming left V 5 bases short and J 7 bases short, with 15 bases between. CDR3 amino acids: CASSVNGETNEQFF. In DNA, the CDR3 is TGCGCCAGCAGCGTTAACGGGGAGACGAATGAGCAGTTCTTC.

There are many counts of this clonotype. The chain uses TRBV4-3 and TRBJ1-2, with unresolved D. This CDR3 is built from 15 residues. Germline assignment: CDR1 LGHNA and CDR2 YSLEER. Between the trimmed V and J ends, which lost 5 bases and 2 bases, there was a span of 15 bases. CDR3 sequence (DNA): TGCGCCAGCAGCGCCAGTTACGGAGAGAACTATGGCTACACCTTC. Protein sequence: CASSASYGENYGYTF.

This clonotype was seen many times. This chain uses TRBV5-1 with TRBJ2-3, with 16 bases matching TRBD2. CDR1 is SGHRS, CDR2 YFSETQ, per germline. The CDR3 loop spans 17 amino acids. Trimming at V came to 5 bases and at J to 5 bases, leaving 8 bases not matched to a gene. CDR3 in DNA: TGCGCCAGCAGATCGGGACTAGCGGGAGGGCCGAGAGATACGCAGTATTTT. Residues: CASRSGLAGGPRDTQYF.

The table lists this clonotype with many counts. The CDR3 reads CASSPPGGETQYF. The CDR3 DNA reads TGTGCCAGCAGCCCGCCAGGGGGGGAGACCCAGTACTTC. The chain combines TRBV28 with TRBJ2-5, with D possibly being TRBD1 (7 bases). Germline CDR1 and CDR2: MDHEN and SYDVKM. The CDR3 extends over 13 amino acids. Trimming left V 6 bases short and J 5 bases short, with 13 bases between.

This clonotype was seen repeatedly, ten times or more. The gene calls are TRBV20-1 and TRBJ2-1; TRBD2 matches at 8 bases. The CDR3 consists of 15 residues. Germline values: CDR1 DFQATT, CDR2 SNEGSKA (reference sequence). V shed 5 bases, J shed 3 bases, and the junction held 9 bases outside the gene matches. As DNA, the CDR3 is TGCAGTGCTCTAAGCGGGGGATCAAGCTACAATGAGCAGTTCTTC. This codes for CSALSGGSSYNEQFF.

The chain uses TRBV29-1 and TRBJ2-7; 11 bases agree with TRBD2. CDR1 and CDR2 (germline): SQVTM, ANQGSEA. The J segment lost 6 bases and the V segment lost 6 bases, leaving 16 bases of the junction unmatched. The CDR3 has 16 residues. In DNA form, the CDR3 reads TGCAGCGTGTTAGGGGGCGTGAGAACTAGCGGGAGCGAGCAGTACTTC. Protein product: CSVLGGVRTSGSEQYF.

This clonotype was seen repeatedly, ten times or more. The chain couples TRBV6-2 or TRBV6-3 to TRBJ2-1; D gene ambiguous. Per the germline V gene, CDR1 is MNHEY and CDR2 is SVGEGT. V shed 6 bases and J shed 7 bases, with 13 bases lying between them. CDR3 size: 13 residues. The DNA for the CDR3 is TGTGCCAGCAGCGACTCGTTAACGAATGAGCAGTTCTTC. It is translated as CASSDSLTNEQFF.

This clonotype has ten or more counts. J is TRBJ1-5 and V is TRBV20-1; 7 positions match TRBD1. Germline CDR1 is DFQATT and CDR2 is SNEGSKA (reference sequence). V shed 3 bases and J 1 base; nucleotides not matched to a gene: 6. The length of the CDR3 is 15 residues. Here the CDR3 DNA reads TGCAGTGCTAGGAGGGGGCCGAGAAGCAATCAGCCCCAGCATTTT. Its protein product is CSARRGPRSNQPQHF.

In this sample, this clonotype turned up many times. The J gene is TRBJ2-3, the V gene TRBV4-1; possibly TRBD2 for D (6 bases). Trimming took 3 bases from V and 4 from J, leaving 17 bases between them. This CDR3 region has 16 residues. CDR1 is MGHRA, CDR2 YSYEKL, per germline. The CDR3 bases are TGCGCCAGCAGCCACTCGGCTAGCGCGGCCCCAGATACGCAGTATTTT. It yields the protein CASSHSASAAPDTQYF.

The sample holds many counts of this clonotype. The gene calls are TRBV4-2 and TRBJ1-6; 7 nucleotides align to TRBD1. The CDR3 totals 18 residues. Trimming removed 4 bases from V and 9 bases from J; junction bases left unmatched: 18. Per germline, CDR1 LGHNA and CDR2 YNFKEQ. The CDR3 DNA reads TGTGCCAGCAGCCGCAACCCGACCGGACAGGCCGGGGGTTCACCCCTCCACTTT. As protein: CASSRNPTGQAGGSPLHF.

The chain employs TRBV7-9 and TRBJ1-2, with D uncertain. This CDR3 region has 16 residues. Trimming took 1 base from V and 5 from J, leaving 17 bases between them. Germline CDR1 and CDR2: SEHNR and FQNEAQ (reference sequence). CDR3 residues: CASSLGVTTAWYGYTF. The CDR3 DNA reads TGTGCCAGCAGCTTAGGGGTCACAACAGCCTGGTATGGCTACACCTTC.

The chain couples TRBV5-1 to TRBJ2-3; possibly TRBD2 for D (6 bases). Germline-derived CDR1 and CDR2 are SGHRS and YFSETQ. This CDR3 comprises 14 residues. V dropped 3 bases and J dropped 1 base, with 9 bases sitting between them. The CDR3 region is CASSWGLGTDTQYF. CDR3 in DNA: TGCGCCAGCAGCTGGGGACTTGGCACAGATACGCAGTATTTT.

This clonotype has a handful of counts. The chain carries TRBV25-1 and TRBJ1-5, with TRBD1 as a possible D gene (6 bases). The CDR3 sequence is 17 residues long. V gave up 3 bases and J gave up 1 base, with 16 bases separating them. The V gene's germline CDR1 is MGHDK and CDR2 SYGVNS. CDR3 coding DNA: TGTGCCAGCAGTGACCCGTTGGTGGGGGCAAGCAATCAGCCCCAGCATTTT. This translates into CASSDPLVGASNQPQHF.

This clonotype was counted only a few times. J is TRBJ1-6 and V is TRBV27; unclear D gene. Germline CDR1 MNHEY, CDR2 SMNVEV (reference sequence). V lost 3 bases and J 7 bases, leaving 4 bases between the germline ends. The CDR3 is 12 amino acids. CDR3 DNA: TGTGCCAGCAGTTTTGGGAATTCACCCCTCCACTTT. It translates to CASSFGNSPLHF.

This clonotype was seen repeatedly, ten times or more. CDR3: CSASGAGSSYNEQFF. CDR3 DNA sequence: TGCAGTGCTAGCGGGGCTGGGAGCTCCTACAATGAGCAGTTCTTC. The genes are TRBV20-1 and TRBJ2-1, with D possibly being TRBD1 or TRBD2 (5 bases each). Germline V lookup: CDR1 DFQATT, CDR2 SNEGSKA (reference sequence). V lost 3 bases and J lost 0, with 12 bases in between. This CDR3 comprises 15 residues.